This note documents a single TCR beta chain sequence. The antigen is unknown. Repertoires were generated with immunoSEQ multiplex PCR, while TCRdb's copy carries only in-frame clones and drops some. This table holds about 130,000 clones, about 95% found once. Thymus was obtained from resections taken during corrective heart surgery. The sample originates from a study of human thymus T cells. Study-wide findings and caveats: Unrelated individuals were reported by related research to share highly overlapping thymic repertoires. Thymic and blood repertoires seemed to favor certain V and J genes.

This clonotype originated in a boy under three years old with a congenital heart defect but otherwise immunologically healthy. Sequences were obtained from thymus tissue.

The CDR3 DNA sequence: TGTGCCTGGAGTGTAACGGACAGGGGATTTCAGCCCCAGCATTTT. This gives the protein CAWSVTDRGFQPQHF. This chain connects TRBV30 to TRBJ1-5, with 9 nucleotides matching TRBD1. There are 15 residues in the CDR3. The germline V gene has CDR1 GTSNPN and CDR2 SVGIG (reference sequence). V was pared by 0 bases and J by 6 bases, with 6 bases of the junction left unmatched.